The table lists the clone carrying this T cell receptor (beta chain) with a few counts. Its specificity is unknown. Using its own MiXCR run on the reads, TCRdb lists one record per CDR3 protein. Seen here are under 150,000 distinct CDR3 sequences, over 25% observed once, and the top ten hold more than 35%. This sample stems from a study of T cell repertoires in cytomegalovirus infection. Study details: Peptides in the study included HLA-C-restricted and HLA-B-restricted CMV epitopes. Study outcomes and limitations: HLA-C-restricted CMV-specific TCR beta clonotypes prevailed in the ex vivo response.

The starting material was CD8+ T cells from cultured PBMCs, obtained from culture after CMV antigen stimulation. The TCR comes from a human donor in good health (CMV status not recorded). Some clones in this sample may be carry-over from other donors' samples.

The DNA for the CDR3 is TGTGCCAGCAGCCTCGAGGTCAACGAGCAGTACTTC. Its protein product is CASSLEVNEQYF. V gene TRBV6-2 or TRBV6-3 combines with J gene TRBJ2-7; no firm D call. V was clipped by 6 bases and J by 5 bases, with 11 bases between them. The germline gives CDR1 MNHEY, CDR2 SVGEGT. The CDR3 totals 12 residues.